This T cell receptor (beta chain) was profiled in a study of cytotoxic CD8 clonotypes in ibrutinib-treated CLL. Clones were read by immunoSEQ multiplex PCR, and TCRdb kept only the in-frame ones, dropping some. The repertoire includes over 65,000 clones, about 85% of them detected once, and around 4.8% sits in the top ten. Germline values: CDR1 LGHNA, CDR2 YNFKEQ. This CDR3 spans 13 amino acids. V was trimmed by 1 base and J by 6 bases, leaving 7 bases between them. The TCR originated in a human donor with chronic lymphocytic leukemia. V is TRBV4-2 and J is TRBJ1-3; D possibly corresponds to TRBD1 (5 bases). The sample in question was PBMCs, obtained after 12 months of ibrutinib treatment. The DNA of the CDR3 is TGTGCCAGCAGCCAAGGGGGGGTAAACACCATATATTTT. Translation gives CASSQGGVNTIYF.